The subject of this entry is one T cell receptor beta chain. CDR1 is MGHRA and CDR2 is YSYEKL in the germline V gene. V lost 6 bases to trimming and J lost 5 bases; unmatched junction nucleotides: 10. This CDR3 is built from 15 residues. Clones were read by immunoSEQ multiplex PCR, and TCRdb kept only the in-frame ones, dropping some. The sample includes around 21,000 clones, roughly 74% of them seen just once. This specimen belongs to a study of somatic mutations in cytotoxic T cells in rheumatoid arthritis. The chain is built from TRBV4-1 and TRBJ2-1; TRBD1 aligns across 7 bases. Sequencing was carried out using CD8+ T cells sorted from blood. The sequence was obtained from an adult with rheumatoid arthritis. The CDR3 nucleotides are TGCGCCAGCAGTGTCCCGACAGGGTTAGACAATGAGCAGTTCTTC. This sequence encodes CASSVPTGLDNEQFF.